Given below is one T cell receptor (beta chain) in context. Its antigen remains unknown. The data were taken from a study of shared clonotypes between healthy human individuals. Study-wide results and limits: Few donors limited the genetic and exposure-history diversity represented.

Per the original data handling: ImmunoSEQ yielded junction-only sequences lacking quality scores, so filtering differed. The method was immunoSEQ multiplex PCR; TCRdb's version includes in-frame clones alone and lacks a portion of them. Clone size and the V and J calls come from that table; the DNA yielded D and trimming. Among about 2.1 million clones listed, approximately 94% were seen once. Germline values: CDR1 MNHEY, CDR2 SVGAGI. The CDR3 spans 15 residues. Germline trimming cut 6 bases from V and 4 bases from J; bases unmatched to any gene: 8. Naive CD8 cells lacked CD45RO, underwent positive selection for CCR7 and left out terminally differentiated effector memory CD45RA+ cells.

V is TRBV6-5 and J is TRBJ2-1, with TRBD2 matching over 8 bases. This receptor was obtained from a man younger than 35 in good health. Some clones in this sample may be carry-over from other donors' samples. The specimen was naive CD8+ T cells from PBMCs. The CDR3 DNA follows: TGTGCCAGCAGCCCGAGCGGGAGTGGGTACAATGAGCAGTTCTTC. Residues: CASSPSGSGYNEQFF.